The 26 T cell receptor beta chains in this list originate from one sample, sequenced in a study of blood T cell repertoires in COVID-19. Profiling relied on immunoSEQ multiplex PCR, and the TCRdb table lists in-frame clones only, not all of them. The table has some 150,000 clones, about 86% seen once. Sequencing was done on a sample of peripheral blood. The source is a man aged 18 to 30 with active or convalescent COVID-19.

This rearrangement joins TRBV9 to TRBJ1-5; the match to TRBD1 covers 7 bases. The CDR3 has 15 residues. Per the germline V gene, CDR1 is SGDLS and CDR2 is YYNGEE. Trimming cost V 3 bases and J 3 bases; bases outside gene matches: 6. The CDR3 bases are TGTGCCAGCAGCGGCCGGGACAGACCCAATCAGCCCCAGCATTTT. As protein: CASSGRDRPNQPQHF.

In nucleotides, the CDR3 is TGCAGCGTTAGGGGACAGGGAACTGAAGCTTTCTTT. This gives the protein CSVRGQGTEAFF. This chain joins TRBV29-1 and TRBJ1-1, with 9 bases lining up with TRBD1. The CDR3 runs to 12 residues. In germline, CDR1 is SQVTM, CDR2 ANQGSEA. The junction had 3 bases not matched to a gene; V was cut back by 5 bases and J by 5 bases.

This clone was recorded once. V usage is TRBV10-1 and J usage is TRBJ2-5; D is perhaps TRBD1 (6 bases). The CDR3 sequence is 15 residues long. Germline CDR1 WNHNN, CDR2 SYGVQD (reference sequence). Trimming shortened V by 3 bases and J by 1 base, and 12 bases separated the two germline ends. Here the CDR3 reads CASSELTGTQETQYF. DNA for the CDR3: TGCGCCAGCAGTGAACTTACAGGGACCCAAGAGACCCAGTACTTC.

CDR3 bases: TGTGCCAGCACCCTGGGACAGGGGGGCAATGAGCAGTTCTTC. This sequence encodes CASTLGQGGNEQFF. The genes are TRBV2 and TRBJ2-1; TRBD1 matches at 11 bases. The CDR3 totals 14 residues. From germline, CDR1 is SNHLY and CDR2 FYNNEI. J gave up 6 bases and V 7 bases, and 5 bases lay outside the gene matches.

The chain links TRBV28 to TRBJ2-1, with TRBD2 matching over 7 bases. Germline values: CDR1 MDHEN, CDR2 SYDVKM. Losses at the gene ends were 2 bases for V and 10 bases for J; bases not matched to a gene: 5. CDR3 length: 13 amino acids. CDR3 sequence reads: CASSLNSGYEQFF. The CDR3 DNA sequence: TGTGCCAGCAGTTTAAATAGCGGGTACGAGCAGTTCTTC.

This clone came up once. This rearrangement joins TRBV11-3 to TRBJ2-7; TRBD1 matches 7 bases. Germline V gene lookup returns CDR1 SGHNT and CDR2 YENEEA. The ends lost 6 bases at V and 7 bases at J; junction bases unmatched: 9. The CDR3 loop spans 13 amino acids. CDR3 sequence reads: CASRGRQGREQYF. Written as DNA, the CDR3 is TGTGCCAGCAGAGGGCGACAGGGCCGGGAGCAGTACTTC. Using reference TRBV11-3 and TRBJ2-7 for the parts outside the CDR3, the full variable domain is EAGVVQSPRYKIIEKKQPVAFWCNPISGHNTLYWYLQNLGQGPELLIRYENEEAVDDSQLPKDRFSAERLKGVDSTLKIQPAELGDSAVYLCASRGRQGREQYFGPGTRLTVT.

The CDR3 loop is CASSPPEGAYTEAFF. CDR3 in DNA: TGTGCCAGCTCACCACCGGAGGGGGCCTACACTGAAGCTTTCTTT. The chain uses TRBV18 and TRBJ1-1, with 7 bases fitting TRBD1. Trimming took 0 bases from V and 3 from J; bases not matched to a gene: 4. CDR1 and CDR2 from the germline V gene are KGHSH and LQKENI. The CDR3 length is 15 residues. The whole variable domain, remainder taken from reference TRBV18 and TRBJ1-1, is NAGVMQNPRHLVRRRGQEARLRCSPMKGHSHVYWYRQLPEEGLKFMVYLQKENIIDESGMPKERFSAEFPKEGPSILRIQQVVRGDSAAYFCASSPPEGAYTEAFFGQGTRLTVV.

This clone came up many times. The chain combines TRBV11-3 with TRBJ2-3; TRBD1 aligns across 8 bases. This CDR3 region has 15 residues. V was clipped by 5 bases and J by 1 base; unmatched bases: 5. Germline lookup yields CDR1 SGHNT and CDR2 YENEEA. This CDR3 reads CASSRQGSGTDTQYF. The CDR3, as DNA: TGTGCCAGCAGCCGACAGGGGAGTGGCACAGATACGCAGTATTTT. The complete variable domain, with remaining parts taken from reference TRBV11-3 and TRBJ2-3, reads EAGVVQSPRYKIIEKKQPVAFWCNPISGHNTLYWYLQNLGQGPELLIRYENEEAVDDSQLPKDRFSAERLKGVDSTLKIQPAELGDSAVYLCASSRQGSGTDTQYFGPGTRLTVL.

The rearrangement links TRBV4-1 to TRBJ2-3, with 9 bases identical to TRBD2. In germline, CDR1 is MGHRA, CDR2 YSYEKL. This CDR3 contains 16 residues. The ends lost 3 bases at V and 2 bases at J; junction bases unmatched: 6. The CDR3 nucleotides read TGCGCCAGCAGCCAGGAAGCTAGCGGGACCACAGATACGCAGTATTTT. Protein: CASSQEASGTTDTQYF.

The chain joins TRBV5-8 to TRBJ2-7, with D unclear. V was pared by 4 bases and J by 2 bases, with 13 bases between. Germline V gives CDR1 SGHTS, CDR2 YDEGEE. The CDR3 length is 14 residues. The CDR3 spells CASSRPGLTYEQYV. Written as DNA, the CDR3 is TGTGCCAGCAGCCGCCCGGGTCTCACCTACGAGCAGTACGTC.

The chain has TRBV10-3 and TRBJ1-2; D is uncertain. Trimming pared 0 bases from V and 7 bases from J, leaving 12 bases between. The CDR3 covers 14 residues. Germline V CDR1 and CDR2: ENHRY, SYGVKD. The CDR3 bases are TGTGCCATCAGTGAGTCGAGGGTCCTGAGTGGCTACACCTTC. Protein sequence: CAISESRVLSGYTF.

The chain employs TRBV25-1 and TRBJ1-2, with TRBD1 matching over 8 bases. V lost 1 base to trimming and J lost 7 bases; unmatched junction nucleotides: 11. This CDR3 is 16 amino acids long. The germline gives CDR1 MGHDK, CDR2 SYGVNS. The chain's CDR3 is CASSESPPGGGGGYTF. CDR3 DNA: TGTGCCAGCAGTGAATCCCCACCAGGGGGCGGCGGTGGCTACACCTTC.

The chain recombines TRBV28 with TRBJ2-7; D is perhaps TRBD1 (6 bases). The CDR3 is 15 residues long. Trimming cost V 6 bases and J 3 bases, with 18 bases left between them. Germline CDR1 MDHEN, CDR2 SYDVKM. The CDR3 here is CASSPRDTRLYEQYV. In DNA form, the CDR3 reads TGTGCCAGCAGCCCTAGGGACACTCGGCTCTACGAGCAGTACGTC.

The chain couples TRBV9 to TRBJ2-2, with TRBD1 as a possible D gene (5 bases). V was clipped by 6 bases and J by 0 bases, with 9 bases between them. Germline V gene lookup returns CDR1 SGDLS and CDR2 YYNGEE. The CDR3 runs 14 residues. CDR3 DNA: TGTGCCAGCAACGACAGCCCGAACACCGGGGAGCTGTTTTTT. Its translation is CASNDSPNTGELFF.

The gene calls are TRBV10-3 and TRBJ1-5; D perhaps matches TRBD1 (6 bases). CDR3 length: 13 residues. The V end lost 3 bases, the J end lost 7 bases, and 10 bases lay between the germline ends. CDR1 is ENHRY and CDR2 is SYGVKD in the germline V gene. CDR3 in amino acids: CAISEYRDQPQHF. Here the CDR3 DNA reads TGTGCCATCAGTGAATACAGGGACCAGCCCCAGCATTTT.

The chain links TRBV5-1 to TRBJ2-5; D remains ambiguous. Germline V CDR1 and CDR2: SGHRS, YFSETQ. V shed 1 base and J shed 1 base, with 8 bases lying between them. The CDR3 runs to 14 residues. This chain's CDR3 is CASSLWFSQETQYF. CDR3 nucleotide sequence: TGCGCCAGCAGCTTGTGGTTCAGCCAAGAGACCCAGTACTTC.

The chain recombines TRBV30 with TRBJ1-2; 8 positions match TRBD1. J gave up 3 bases and V 2 bases, and 5 bases lay outside the gene matches. This CDR3 has 14 residues. From germline, CDR1 is GTSNPN and CDR2 SVGIG (reference sequence). CDR3 in amino acids: CAWSKQGGHYGYTF. In DNA, the CDR3 is TGTGCCTGGAGTAAACAGGGGGGTCACTATGGCTACACCTTC.

The chain has TRBV7-2 and TRBJ2-7; maybe TRBD2 (6 bases). CDR1 SGHTA and CDR2 FQGNSA come from the germline V gene. V lost 4 bases to trimming and J lost 6 bases, with 10 bases between them. CDR3 size: 12 residues. DNA of the CDR3: TGTGCCAGCAGCTCCTACGGGGGCGAGCAGTACGTC. Translated, it gives CASSSYGGEQYV.

The chain joins TRBV30 to TRBJ1-4; 9 bases are shared with TRBD1. The germline V gene encodes CDR1 GTSNPN and CDR2 SVGIG (reference sequence). V lost 3 bases to trimming and J lost 5 bases; unmatched junction nucleotides: 7. The CDR3 runs 15 residues. CDR3 DNA sequence: TGTGCCTGGAGGGATAAGGGACAGGGAAATGAAAAACTGTTTTTT. Translated: CAWRDKGQGNEKLFF.

V gene TRBV5-6 combines with J gene TRBJ2-3; tentative D call: TRBD2 (7 bases). Trimming shortened V by 0 bases and J by 5 bases, and 16 bases separated the two germline ends. Per the germline V gene, CDR1 is SGHDT and CDR2 is YYEEEE. This CDR3 is 16 amino acids long. The DNA for the CDR3 is TGTGCCAGCAGCTTGGTCGGGGGGCAGTTGGGAGATACGCAGTATTTT. Translation: CASSLVGGQLGDTQYF.

In its sample, this clone was seen a few times. The genes are TRBV9 and TRBJ1-1; 9 nucleotides match TRBD1. Trimming took 3 bases from V and 1 from J; bases not matched to a gene: 1. Germline-derived CDR1 and CDR2 are SGDLS and YYNGEE. CDR3 length: 14 residues. The CDR3 region is CASSGQGGNTEAFF. The CDR3 bases are TGTGCCAGCAGCGGACAGGGGGGGAACACTGAAGCTTTCTTT.

This clone was seen a single time. V gene TRBV10-2 combines with J gene TRBJ1-2; 8 bases line up with TRBD1. V lost 6 bases and J lost 4; bases outside the gene matches: 1. This CDR3 region has 12 residues. CDR1 and CDR2 (germline): WSHSY, SAAADI. CDR3 DNA sequence: TGCGCCAGCAGAACAGGGGGCTATGGCTACACCTTC. This gives the protein CASRTGGYGYTF.

The V gene is TRBV6-1, the J gene TRBJ2-1; 14 bases match TRBD2. The CDR3 contains 16 residues. Germline V CDR1 and CDR2: MNHNS, SASEGT. V dropped 8 bases and J dropped 12; count of bases not matched to a gene: 15. CDR3 residues: CASGEGGTSGRYGQFF. CDR3 bases: TGTGCCAGCGGGGAAGGGGGGACTAGCGGGAGATATGGGCAGTTCTTC.

The rearrangement links TRBV30 to TRBJ2-7; 9 bases are a match to TRBD2. The CDR3 sequence is 14 residues long. Per germline, CDR1 GTSNPN and CDR2 SVGIG (reference sequence). J gave up 3 bases and V 1 base, and 4 bases lay outside the gene matches. DNA of the CDR3: TGTGCCTGGAGTGGGACTAGCGCCCACTACGAGCAGTACGTC. It yields the protein CAWSGTSAHYEQYV.

The gene calls are TRBV6-5 and TRBJ1-1; maybe TRBD1 (5 bases). Germline V gene data show CDR1 as MNHEY and CDR2 as SVGAGI. The CDR3 spans 11 residues. V was shortened by 6 bases and J by 8 bases, with 10 bases between the two germline ends. The CDR3 DNA reads TGTGCCAGCAGCCAGGGCCCCGAAGCTTTCTTT. Its translation: CASSQGPEAFF.

This chain connects TRBV14 to TRBJ2-5; 10 nucleotides agree with TRBD1. The V gene's germline CDR1 is SGHDN and CDR2 FVKESK. The CDR3 is made up of 15 amino acids. The junction had 4 bases not matched to a gene; V was cut back by 1 base and J by 5 bases. CDR3 coding DNA: TGTGCCAGCAGCCAAGGGGACAGGGGCGGCGAGACCCAGTACTTC. It is translated as CASSQGDRGGETQYF.